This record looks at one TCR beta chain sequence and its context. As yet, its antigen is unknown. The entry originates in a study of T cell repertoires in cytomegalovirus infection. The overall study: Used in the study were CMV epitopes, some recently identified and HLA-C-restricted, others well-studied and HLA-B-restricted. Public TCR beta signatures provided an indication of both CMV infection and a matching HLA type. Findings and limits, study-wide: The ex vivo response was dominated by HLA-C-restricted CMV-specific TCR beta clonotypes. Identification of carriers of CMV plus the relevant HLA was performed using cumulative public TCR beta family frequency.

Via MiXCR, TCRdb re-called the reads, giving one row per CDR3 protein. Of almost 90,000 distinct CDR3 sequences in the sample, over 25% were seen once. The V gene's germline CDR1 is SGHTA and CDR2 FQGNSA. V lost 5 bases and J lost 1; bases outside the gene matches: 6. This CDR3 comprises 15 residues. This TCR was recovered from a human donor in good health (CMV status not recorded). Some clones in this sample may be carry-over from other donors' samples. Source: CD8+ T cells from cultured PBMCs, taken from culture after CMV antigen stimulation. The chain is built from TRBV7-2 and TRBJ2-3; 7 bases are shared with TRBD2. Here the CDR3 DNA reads TGTGCCAGCAGCAACCTACGGGGGGGCACAGATACGCAGTATTTT. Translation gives CASSNLRGGTDTQYF.